This T cell receptor (beta chain) was profiled in a study of blood T cell repertoires in COVID-19. Study information: There were acute and convalescent COVID-19 samples, and they came from the United States, Italy and Spain. T cells, B-cell-depleted T cells, or PBMCs supplied cDNA or gDNA.

The data were produced by immunoSEQ multiplex PCR, yet TCRdb's version contains in-frame clones alone and is incomplete. Altogether approximately 390,000 clones are present, around 90% being singletons, with the ten largest covering about 2.1%. The germline CDR1 and CDR2 sequences are SGHTS and YDEGEE. Deletions cut 4 bases from V and 4 bases from J, with 23 bases between. This CDR3 has 17 residues. Enrolled through a virtual design, the participants were between 18 and 89 years of age and came from 24 US areas. This sequence was found in a woman in her thirties or forties with acute COVID-19. Sequenced material: PBMCs or T cells enriched from blood (not recorded which). The chain links TRBV5-8 to TRBJ2-5, with D possibly TRBD1 on 5 matching bases. CDR3 nucleotide sequence: TGTGCCAGCAGCCCCGGGTTAGGGGTTTCGGTTAGAGAGACCCAGTACTTC. Amino acids: CASSPGLGVSVRETQYF.